These 20 T cell receptor beta chains originate from one sample sequenced in a study of response to subunit inactivated influenza vaccine. TCRdb redid the calling of the RT-PCR reads with MiXCR, one entry per CDR3 protein. The sample holds roughly 570,000 distinct CDR3 sequences; around 13% are singletons and the top ten take roughly 13%. The specimen was PBMCs from blood, collected 40 to 50 days after vaccination. These receptors all stem from a man aged 45-60 years who received an inactivated influenza vaccine.

CDR3 loop: CASSSQGAGEQFF. As DNA, the CDR3 is TGTGCCAGCAGCTCCCAAGGGGCGGGTGAGCAGTTCTTC. This chain joins TRBV7-2 and TRBJ2-1; perhaps D is TRBD1 or TRBD2 (5 bases each). The V end lost 4 bases, the J end lost 9 bases, and 13 bases lay between the germline ends. Germline V gives CDR1 SGHTA, CDR2 FQGNSA. The CDR3 is 13 amino acids.

This clonotype was detected only a few times. This chain uses TRBV28 with TRBJ1-6; 7 nucleotides align to TRBD1. Germline CDR1 is MDHEN and CDR2 is SYDVKM. The CDR3 spans 14 residues. The J segment lost 9 bases and the V segment lost 6 bases, leaving 8 bases of the junction unmatched. The CDR3 sequence is CASSRSTGSSPLHF. The CDR3, as DNA: TGTGCCAGCAGCCGTTCGACAGGGAGTTCACCCCTCCACTTT.

This clonotype came up many times. The gene calls are TRBV9 and TRBJ2-5; D is perhaps TRBD1 (6 bases). The CDR3 length is 15 residues. The germline V gene has CDR1 SGDLS and CDR2 YYNGEE. With 3 bases removed from V and 10 bases from J, the gap between germline ends came to 22 bases. This CDR3 reads CASSAAGTTIKDQYF. For the CDR3, the DNA is TGTGCCAGCAGCGCGGCCGGGACAACCATCAAGGACCAGTACTTC.

This clonotype was detected only a few times. V is TRBV20-1 and J is TRBJ2-1; D gene ambiguous. Trimming stripped 3 bases from V and 6 bases from J, with 15 bases between. The CDR3 loop spans 14 amino acids. Germline CDR1 reads DFQATT; CDR2 reads SNEGSKA (reference sequence). The CDR3, as DNA: TGCAGTGCTAGCCGAACCAGCAGCTCCAATGAGCAGTTCTTC. Residues: CSASRTSSSNEQFF.

This clonotype was seen a handful of times. The V gene is TRBV5-1, the J gene TRBJ2-2; D may be TRBD2 (6 bases). This CDR3 spans 15 amino acids. Trimming removed 4 bases at V and 0 bases at J, with 10 bases between. Germline V CDR1 and CDR2: SGHRS, YFSETQ. The CDR3 sequence: CASSVSGTNTGELFF. The CDR3 nucleotides are TGCGCCAGCAGCGTTAGCGGTACGAACACCGGGGAGCTGTTTTTT. The entire variable domain, with the rest obtained from reference TRBV5-1 and TRBJ2-2, is as follows: KAGVTQTPRYLIKTRGQQVTLSCSPISGHRSVSWYQQTPGQGLQFLFEYFSETQRNKGNFPGRFSGRQFSNSRSEMNVSTLELGDSALYLCASSVSGTNTGELFFGEGSRLTVL.

This clonotype showed up just a few times. The chain recombines TRBV20-1 with TRBJ2-3, with D possibly TRBD2 on 6 matching bases. Germline CDR1 DFQATT, CDR2 SNEGSKA (reference sequence). CDR3 length equals 13 residues. With 3 bases removed from V and 4 bases from J, the gap between germline ends came to 11 bases. CDR3 amino acids: CSASGTRPDTQYF. The CDR3 bases are TGCAGTGCTAGCGGGACTCGCCCAGATACGCAGTATTTT.

This rearrangement joins TRBV29-1 to TRBJ1-5; no firm D call. V lost 6 bases and J lost 11, with 23 bases in between. Germline CDR1 and CDR2: SQVTM and ANQGSEA. The CDR3 loop spans 14 amino acids. CDR3 sequence (DNA): TGCAGCGTGGCAGACCGAGGAAATTTAGTGGCCCAGCATTTT. This gives the protein CSVADRGNLVAQHF.

In regard to this clonotype: Relative to the germline gene, one junction end is altered; a read error may explain this. The chain carries TRBV20-1 and TRBJ2-5, with TRBD2 identical over 8 bases. CDR3 length: 15 residues. Per the germline V gene, CDR1 is DFQATT and CDR2 is SNEGSKA (reference sequence). The CDR3 is CSARGDGRAGETQYF. CDR3 coding DNA: TGCAGTGCAAGAGGGGACGGGAGGGCTGGAGAGACCCAGTACTTC.

The chain carries TRBV7-8 and TRBJ1-1, with no clear D. Trimming stripped 5 bases from V and 1 base from J, with 11 bases between. The CDR3 sequence is 14 residues long. The germline CDR1 and CDR2 sequences are SGHVS and FQNEAQ. This CDR3 reads CASSLDGWNTEAFF. As DNA, the CDR3 is TGTGCCAGCAGCCTAGACGGATGGAACACTGAAGCTTTCTTT.

This clonotype has at least ten counts. The V call is TRBV7-3, the J call TRBJ1-1; perhaps TRBD1 as D (6 bases). Germline V gives CDR1 SGHTA, CDR2 FQGTGA. Trimming shortened V by 5 bases and J by 6 bases, and 16 bases separated the two germline ends. The CDR3 loop spans 14 amino acids. The CDR3 region has the DNA TGTGCCAGCAGCGAAGGACAGATCGGCTCTGAAGCTTTCTTT. Translated, it gives CASSEGQIGSEAFF.

This clonotype was detected a few times. The chain uses TRBV20-1 and TRBJ2-1, with D maybe TRBD1 (5 bases). Trimming removed 8 bases from V and 4 bases from J, with 27 bases in between. The germline V gene has CDR1 DFQATT and CDR2 SNEGSKA (reference sequence). This CDR3 has 17 amino acids. DNA of the CDR3: TGCAGTTTACTGGATAGGGGCGCCATAGCAGGTTACAATGAGCAGTTCTTC. Its protein is CSLLDRGAIAGYNEQFF.

The chain has TRBV29-1 and TRBJ2-7, with D uncertain. Germline V CDR1 and CDR2: SQVTM, ANQGSEA. V was clipped by 6 bases and J by 2 bases, with 8 bases between them. The CDR3 has 11 amino acids. The CDR3 DNA follows: TGCAGCGTAGGGTGGACCTACGAGCAGTACTTC. It yields the protein CSVGWTYEQYF.

This clonotype was seen more than once but under ten times. The chain uses TRBV20-1 and TRBJ2-7, with a weak D call TRBD2 (6 bases). Deletions cut 3 bases from V and 5 bases from J, with 11 bases between. Germline V lookup: CDR1 DFQATT, CDR2 SNEGSKA (reference sequence). The CDR3 extends over 12 amino acids. The CDR3 bases are TGCAGTGCTAGCGGGAGTGTCGACGAGCAGTACTTC. This encodes CSASGSVDEQYF.

This clonotype appeared many times. The chain combines TRBV20-1 with TRBJ2-2; possibly TRBD1 for D (6 bases). Germline CDR1 and CDR2: DFQATT and SNEGSKA (reference sequence). V was trimmed by 6 bases and J by 4 bases, leaving 15 bases between them. The CDR3 covers 14 residues. This CDR3 is CSANRAAFTGELFF. The CDR3 coding sequence is TGCAGTGCAAACAGGGCCGCTTTCACCGGGGAGCTGTTTTTT.

This clonotype was observed a few times. The chain uses TRBV11-2 and TRBJ2-3, with D possibly being TRBD2 (5 bases). V shed 4 bases and J shed 2 bases, with 16 bases lying between them. This CDR3 spans 16 amino acids. The germline gives CDR1 SGHAT, CDR2 FQNNGV. The CDR3 region is CASSSSGSVHTDTQYF. The CDR3 coding sequence is TGTGCCAGCAGCTCGTCGGGAAGCGTACACACAGATACGCAGTATTTT.

This clonotype has at least ten counts. The chain carries TRBV3-1 and TRBJ2-5; D unclear. The length of the CDR3 is 13 residues. Trimming left V 1 base short and J 5 bases short, with 8 bases between. Germline CDR1 and CDR2: LGHDT and YNNKEL (reference sequence). The CDR3 is CASSQGIGETQYF. The DNA for the CDR3 is TGTGCCAGCAGCCAAGGGATTGGGGAGACCCAGTACTTC.

There are a few counts of this clonotype. CDR3 sequence: CASSSSKGQWGEAFF. For the CDR3, the DNA is TGCGCCAGCAGCTCGTCAAAGGGACAGTGGGGTGAAGCTTTCTTT. This chain links TRBV5-1 with TRBJ1-1; 7 bases map to TRBD1. V gave up 3 bases and J gave up 7 bases; unmatched junction bases: 12. This CDR3 is built from 15 residues. Germline CDR1 and CDR2: SGHRS and YFSETQ. The entire variable domain, with the rest obtained from reference TRBV5-1 and TRBJ1-1, is as follows: KAGVTQTPRYLIKTRGQQVTLSCSPISGHRSVSWYQQTPGQGLQFLFEYFSETQRNKGNFPGRFSGRQFSNSRSEMNVSTLELGDSALYLCASSSSKGQWGEAFFGQGTRLTVV.

This clonotype was picked up a small number of times. This sequence joins TRBV20-1 and TRBJ2-1, with 13 positions matching TRBD2. Trimming took 1 base from V and 6 from J; bases not matched to a gene: 3. CDR3 length equals 15 residues. Looked up from germline, CDR1 is DFQATT and CDR2 is SNEGSKA (reference sequence). Here the CDR3 DNA reads TGCAGTGCTAGAGGGGGACTAGCGGGGAGCAATGAGCAGTTCTTC. This codes for CSARGGLAGSNEQFF.

There are many counts of this clonotype. The chain uses TRBV5-1 and TRBJ1-1, with D possibly matching TRBD1 (5 bases). CDR3 length: 16 residues. The germline gives CDR1 SGHRS, CDR2 YFSETQ. V lost 0 bases and J lost 4, with 16 bases in between. The CDR3 protein is CASSLGSGHAGTEAFF. CDR3 in DNA: TGCGCCAGCAGCTTGGGGTCAGGACACGCGGGCACTGAAGCTTTCTTT.

This chain uses TRBV3-1 with TRBJ2-3; D not resolved. Trimming pared 5 bases from V and 6 bases from J, leaving 15 bases between. Germline V gene sequence: CDR1 LGHDT, CDR2 YNNKEL (reference sequence). This CDR3 has 14 amino acids. Here the CDR3 DNA reads TGTGCCAGCAGCAGCACGATCCACTCTGATACGCAGTATTTT. Protein sequence: CASSSTIHSDTQYF.